These T cell receptor beta chains were read from a single sample in a study of post-analysis software for immune sequencing data. TCRdb reprocessed the PCR reads via MiXCR and lists one record per CDR3 protein. The sample gives about 430,000 distinct CDR3 sequences, 35% to 45% of which show up once; approximately 7.7% is in the top ten. Specimen: blood. The receptors derive from a girl aged 2 to 9 with multiple sclerosis. CDR3s include the opening cysteine and the closing phenylalanine or tryptophan. Size is omitted from some rows. Given values are once, few, many or a class for expanded clones.

CDR3 length	V gene	clone size	J gene	CDR3 protein
13	TRBV6-5	.	TRBJ2-2	CASRTGNTGELFF
15	TRBV20-1	.	TRBJ2-1	CSASLAGDLYNEQFF
15	TRBV3-1	few	.	CASSQMTWEFYEQYF
12	TRBV28	few	TRBJ1-1	CASSSVYTEAFF
15	TRBV20-1	few	TRBJ2-5	CSARDLSGRQETQYF
12	TRBV6-6	many	TRBJ2-5	CASVGTRETQYF
13	TRBV18	few	TRBJ1-1	CASSPAGDTEAFF
15	TRBV28	few	.	CASEDQGDPQETQYF
14	TRBV7-2	.	TRBJ1-2	CASSLMGGVRGYTF
16	TRBV20-1	few	TRBJ2-5	CSARDGAGVFVETQYF
13	TRBV7-9	.	TRBJ1-2	CASSYTGAYGYTF
17	TRBV5-5	few	TRBJ2-3	CASSLSLTKPSTDTQYF
14	TRBV20-1	.	TRBJ2-5	CSAQSSGDQETQYF
17	TRBV4-3	.	TRBJ2-1	CASSQDGHPNTYNEQFF
16	TRBV13	few	TRBJ2-7	CASSSNPSGTLDEQYF
15	TRBV10-3	.	TRBJ2-1	CAIRGWGVGGNEQFF
15	TRBV7-2	.	TRBJ2-4	CASSAKTGFLDIQYF
16	TRBV29-1	.	TRBJ2-5	CSVDNPQGAPQETQYF
14	TRBV4-2	.	TRBJ2-2	CASSQEGGGGELFF
14	TRBV7-9	.	TRBJ1-4	CASSLLGTNEKLFF
14	TRBV18	.	TRBJ1-1	CASSPQGANTEAFF
14	TRBV12-3/TRBV12-4	.	TRBJ2-3	CASSIAGSTDTQYF
12	TRBV20-1	.	.	CGARAAAYEQYF
15	TRBV5-1	few	TRBJ2-1	CASSLLTGGYNEQFF
19	TRBV20-1	.	TRBJ2-1	CSARGGLAGYLSSYNEQFF
15	TRBV10-3	.	TRBJ2-1	CATQPGQGSYNEQFF
12	TRBV2	.	TRBJ1-2	CASTRWGKGYTF
14	TRBV7-3	.	TRBJ1-6	CASSLNGVDSPLHF
13	TRBV12-3/TRBV12-4	.	TRBJ1-2	CASRTDSNYGYTF
14	TRBV27	few	TRBJ1-2	CASKPDRGFYDYTF
16	TRBV4-2	few	TRBJ2-5	CASSQDAGGDQETQYF
15	TRBV7-9	few	TRBJ1-4	CASSDASVSGEKLFF
15	TRBV6-6	few	TRBJ1-2	CASSYSSDGFYGYTF
15	TRBV27	.	TRBJ2-1	CASSSEAAGWNEQFF
15	TRBV5-1	.	TRBJ2-1	CASSTRESSYNEQFF
16	TRBV28	.	TRBJ2-7	CASSLVAGVSYNEQYF
15	TRBV12-3/TRBV12-4	.	.	CASSFGLRIGYEQYF
11	TRBV28	.	TRBJ2-3	CASIVGNTQYF
16	TRBV6-1	.	TRBJ2-1	CASTRNGKSSYNEQFF
17	TRBV15	.	TRBJ2-1	CATSRDLGRNAYNEQFF